This T cell receptor (beta chain) comes out of a study of T cells in Graves' hyperthyroidism and ophthalmopathy. Overall study context: Initial diagnosis, before any treatment, was when peripheral blood was collected.

CDR3 length equals 15 residues. The ends lost 6 bases at V and 3 bases at J; junction bases unmatched: 8. Study outcomes and limitations: Most expanded thyroid clonotypes above 0.001 also appeared in blood.

Concerning this clonotype: Its antigen is as yet unknown.

From RNA transcripts, TCR beta CDR3 regions were amplified. HTBI primers were the set used in a first-round RT-PCR of the TCR CDR3. Each CDR3 protein gets one entry after TCRdb re-called the multiplex PCR reads with MiXCR. The repertoire holds more than 300,000 distinct CDR3 sequences, with around a sixth as singletons. The chain joins TRBV12-3 or TRBV12-4 to TRBJ1-2; 9 positions match TRBD1. The clonotype comes from a man aged 18 to 29 with Graves' ophthalmopathy. The sample was blood. CDR3 in DNA: TGTGCCAGCAGAAGAACAGGGGGCGAATACTATGGCTACACCTTC. The encoded protein is CASRRTGGEYYGYTF.